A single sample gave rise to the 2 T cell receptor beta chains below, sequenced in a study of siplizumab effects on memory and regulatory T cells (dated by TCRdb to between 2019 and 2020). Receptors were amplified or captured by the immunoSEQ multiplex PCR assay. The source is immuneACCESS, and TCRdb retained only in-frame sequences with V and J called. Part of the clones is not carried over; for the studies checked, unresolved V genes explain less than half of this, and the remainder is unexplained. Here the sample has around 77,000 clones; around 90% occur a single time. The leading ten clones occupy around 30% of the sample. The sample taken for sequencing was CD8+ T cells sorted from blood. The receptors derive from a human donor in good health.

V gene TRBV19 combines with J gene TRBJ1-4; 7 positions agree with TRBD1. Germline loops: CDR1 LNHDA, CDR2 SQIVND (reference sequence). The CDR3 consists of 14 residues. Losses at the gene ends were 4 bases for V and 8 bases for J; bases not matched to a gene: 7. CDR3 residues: CASSTPGQTEKLFF. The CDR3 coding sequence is TGTGCCAGTAGTACTCCGGGACAGACCGAAAAACTGTTTTTT.

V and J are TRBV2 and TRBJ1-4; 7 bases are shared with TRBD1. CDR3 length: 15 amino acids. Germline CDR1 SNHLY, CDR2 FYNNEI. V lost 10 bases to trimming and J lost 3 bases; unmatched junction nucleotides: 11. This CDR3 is CATRTGGIANEKLFF. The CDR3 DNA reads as TGTGCCACCAGGACAGGTGGGATAGCTAATGAAAAACTGTTTTTT.